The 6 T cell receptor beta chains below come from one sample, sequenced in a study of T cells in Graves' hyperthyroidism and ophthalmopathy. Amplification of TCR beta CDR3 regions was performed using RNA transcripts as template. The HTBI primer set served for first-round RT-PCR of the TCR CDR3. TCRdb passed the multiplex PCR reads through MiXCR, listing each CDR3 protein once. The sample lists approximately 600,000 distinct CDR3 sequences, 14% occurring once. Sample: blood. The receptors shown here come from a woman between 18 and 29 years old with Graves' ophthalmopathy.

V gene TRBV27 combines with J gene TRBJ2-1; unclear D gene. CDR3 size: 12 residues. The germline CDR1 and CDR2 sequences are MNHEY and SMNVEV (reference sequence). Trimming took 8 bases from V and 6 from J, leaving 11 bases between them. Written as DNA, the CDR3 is TGTGCCAGCGGTCTTTCAGGCAATGAGCAGTTCTTC. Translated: CASGLSGNEQFF.

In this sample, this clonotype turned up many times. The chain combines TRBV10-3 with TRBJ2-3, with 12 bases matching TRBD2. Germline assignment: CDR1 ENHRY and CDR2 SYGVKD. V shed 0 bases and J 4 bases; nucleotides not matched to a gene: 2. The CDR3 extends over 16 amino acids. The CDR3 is CAISESTSGSPDTQYF. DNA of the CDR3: TGTGCCATCAGTGAGTCGACTAGCGGGAGCCCAGATACGCAGTATTTT.

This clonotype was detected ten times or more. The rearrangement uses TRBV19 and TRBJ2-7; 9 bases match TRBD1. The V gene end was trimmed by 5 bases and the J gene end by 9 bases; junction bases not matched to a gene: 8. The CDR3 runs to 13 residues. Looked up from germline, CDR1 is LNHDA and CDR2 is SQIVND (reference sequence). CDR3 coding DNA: TGTGCCAGTAGTTCCGGGACAGGGTCTGGGCAGTACTTC. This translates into CASSSGTGSGQYF.

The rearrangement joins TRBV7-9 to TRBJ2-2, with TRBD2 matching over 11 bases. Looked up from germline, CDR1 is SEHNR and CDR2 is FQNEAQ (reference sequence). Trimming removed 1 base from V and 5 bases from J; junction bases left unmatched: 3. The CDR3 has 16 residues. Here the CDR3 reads CASSLGLAGPTGELFF. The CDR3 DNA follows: TGTGCCAGCAGCTTAGGACTAGCGGGACCGACCGGGGAGCTGTTTTTT. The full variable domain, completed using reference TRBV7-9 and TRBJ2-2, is DTGVSQNPRHKITKRGQNVTFRCDPISEHNRLYWYRQTLGQGPEFLTYFQNEAQLEKSRLLSDRFSAERPKGSFSTLEIQRTEQGDSAMYLCASSLGLAGPTGELFFGEGSRLTVL.

CDR3 in DNA: TGTGCCAGTAGTTACGGGAGGTCCTACAATGAGCAGTTCTTC. It yields the protein CASSYGRSYNEQFF. This chain links TRBV19 with TRBJ2-1; 7 bases line up with TRBD2. The V gene's germline CDR1 is LNHDA and CDR2 SQIVND (reference sequence). The ends lost 5 bases at V and 1 base at J; junction bases unmatched: 2. This CDR3 is built from 14 residues.

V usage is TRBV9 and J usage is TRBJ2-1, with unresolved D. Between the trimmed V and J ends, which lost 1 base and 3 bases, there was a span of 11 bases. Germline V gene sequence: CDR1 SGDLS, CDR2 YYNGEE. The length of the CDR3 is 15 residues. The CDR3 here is CASSVLANSYNEQFF. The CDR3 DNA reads TGTGCCAGCAGCGTATTAGCCAACAGCTACAATGAGCAGTTCTTC.